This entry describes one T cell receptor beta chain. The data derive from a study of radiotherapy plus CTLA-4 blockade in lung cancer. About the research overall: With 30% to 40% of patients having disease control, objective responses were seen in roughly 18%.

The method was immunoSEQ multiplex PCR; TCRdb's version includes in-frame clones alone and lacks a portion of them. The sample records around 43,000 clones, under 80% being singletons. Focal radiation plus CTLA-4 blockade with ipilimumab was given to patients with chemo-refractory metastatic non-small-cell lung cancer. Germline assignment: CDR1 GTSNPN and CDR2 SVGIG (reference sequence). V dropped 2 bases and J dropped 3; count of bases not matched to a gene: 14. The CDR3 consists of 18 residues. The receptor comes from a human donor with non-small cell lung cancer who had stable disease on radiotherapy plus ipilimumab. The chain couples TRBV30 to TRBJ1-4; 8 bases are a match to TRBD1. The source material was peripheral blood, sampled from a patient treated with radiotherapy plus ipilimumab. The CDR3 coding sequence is TGTGCCTGGAGTACACCGACAGGGGCCGGCCGCCCTAATGAAAAACTGTTTTTT. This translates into CAWSTPTGAGRPNEKLFF.